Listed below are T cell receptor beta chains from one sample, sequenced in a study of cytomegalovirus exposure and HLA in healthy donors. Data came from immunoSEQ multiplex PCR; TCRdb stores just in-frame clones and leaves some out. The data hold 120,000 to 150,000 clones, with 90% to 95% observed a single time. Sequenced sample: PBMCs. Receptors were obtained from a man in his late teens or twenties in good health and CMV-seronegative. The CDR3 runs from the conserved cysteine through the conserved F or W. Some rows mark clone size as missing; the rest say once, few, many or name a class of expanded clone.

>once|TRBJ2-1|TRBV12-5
CASGLVGMTSGSSGEQFF
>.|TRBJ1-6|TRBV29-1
CSVAREPNSPLHF
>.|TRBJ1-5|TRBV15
CATSRGAEYQPQHF
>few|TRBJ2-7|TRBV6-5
CASSPNTGDREQYF
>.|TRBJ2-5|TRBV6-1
CASRTNPGGQETQYF
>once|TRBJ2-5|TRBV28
CASSSLAGAPIQETQYF
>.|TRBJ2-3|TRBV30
CAWSGLAGGITDTQYF
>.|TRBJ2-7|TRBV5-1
CASSLRGGLNEQYF
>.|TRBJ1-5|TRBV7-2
CASSLRGYSNQPQHF
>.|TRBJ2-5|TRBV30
CAWSRDRAQETQYF
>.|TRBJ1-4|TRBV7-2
CASSTRSRQGANEKLFF
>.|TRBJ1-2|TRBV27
CASSSRNDRAHGYTF
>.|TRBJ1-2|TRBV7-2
CASSSGAGYGYTF
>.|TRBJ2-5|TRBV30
CAWSVSRGWETQYF
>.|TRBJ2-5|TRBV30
CAWCRRERETQYF
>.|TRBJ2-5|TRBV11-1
CASSLVEGGSQETQYF
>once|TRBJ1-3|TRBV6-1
CASSGAFLGNTIYF
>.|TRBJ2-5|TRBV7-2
CASSAQETQYF